One sample yielded the 29 T cell receptor beta chains listed below, sequenced in a study of blood T cell repertoires in COVID-19. Profiling relied on immunoSEQ multiplex PCR, and the TCRdb table lists in-frame clones only, not all of them. The sample lists more than 150,000 clones, 70% to 85% seen once, with roughly 14% in the top ten. The sequenced sample was peripheral blood. The source of these receptors is a man aged 50 to 60 who had recovered from COVID-19.

The gene calls are TRBV25-1 and TRBJ2-5; D not resolved. V was clipped by 2 bases and J by 7 bases, with 5 bases between them. Germline CDR1 and CDR2: MGHDK and SYGVNS. The CDR3 has 11 amino acids. Here the CDR3 DNA reads TGTGCCAGCAGTGAAGCTAGGACCCAGTACTTC. This translates into CASSEARTQYF. The variable domain in full, completed from reference TRBV25-1 and TRBJ2-5, reads EADIYQTPRYLVIGTGKKITLECSQTMGHDKMYWYQQDPGMELHLIHYSYGVNSTEKGDLSSESTVSRIRTEHFPLTLESARPSHTSQYLCASSEARTQYFGPGTRLLVL.

The chain has TRBV7-2 and TRBJ2-1, with 7 bases identical to TRBD2. Germline V gene data show CDR1 as SGHTA and CDR2 as FQGNSA. There are 16 residues in the CDR3. V shed 2 bases, J shed 6 bases, and the junction held 10 bases outside the gene matches. In DNA form, the CDR3 reads TGTGCCAGCAGCTTATCCGGCCTAGCGGAGATCAATGAGCAGTTCTTC. Amino acid sequence: CASSLSGLAEINEQFF.

A remark on this clone: One junction end disagrees with the germline gene, perhaps due to a read error. This chain connects TRBV5-4 to TRBJ2-7, with TRBD2 matching over 13 bases. The CDR3 covers 16 residues. Germline V gives CDR1 SGHNT, CDR2 YYREEE (reference sequence). CDR3 residues: CASSTRTSGSAYEQYF. CDR3 coding DNA: TGTGCCAGCAGCACGAGGACTAGCGGGAGCGCCTATGAGCAGTACTTC.

This clone was counted a single time. CDR3 in DNA: TGTGCCAGTAGTTCAGGACCGGGACAGGGAATCGGGAACACTGAAGCTTTCTTT. Translation: CASSSGPGQGIGNTEAFF. This chain uses TRBV19 with TRBJ1-1, with TRBD1 identical over 9 bases. Germline lookup yields CDR1 LNHDA and CDR2 SQIVND (reference sequence). J lost 1 base, V lost 5 bases, and 14 bases had no gene match. The CDR3 contains 18 residues.

The chain combines TRBV19 with TRBJ1-5; D uncertain. CDR3 size: 14 residues. Germline lookup yields CDR1 LNHDA and CDR2 SQIVND (reference sequence). V lost 9 bases, J lost 0 bases, and 12 bases lay in between. The CDR3 loop reads CASEWAPSNQPQHF. The CDR3 DNA reads as TGTGCCAGCGAATGGGCACCTAGCAATCAGCCCCAGCATTTT.

V and J are TRBV7-2 and TRBJ2-3, with TRBD2 identical over 11 bases. CDR3 length: 15 amino acids. The V and J ends lost 6 bases and 4 bases, in that order; junction bases with no gene match: 6. Germline V lookup: CDR1 SGHTA, CDR2 FQGNSA. The CDR3 sequence: CASRYSGRAADTQYF. Written as DNA, the CDR3 is TGTGCCAGCAGATATAGCGGGAGGGCAGCAGATACGCAGTATTTT. Looking up the rest from reference TRBV7-2 and TRBJ2-3 gives the full variable domain: GAGVSQSPSNKVTEKGKDVELRCDPISGHTALYWYRQSLGQGLEFLIYFQGNSAPDKSGLPSDRFSAERTGGSVSTLTIQRTQQEDSAVYLCASRYSGRAADTQYFGPGTRLTVL.

The CDR3 DNA reads TGTGCCATCAGTGACTCCACAGGGGAAGATGAAAAACTGTTTTTT. Translation gives CAISDSTGEDEKLFF. This chain connects TRBV10-3 to TRBJ1-4; TRBD1 matches at 7 bases. Germline V gene sequence: CDR1 ENHRY, CDR2 SYGVKD. V gave up 3 bases and J gave up 6 bases; unmatched junction bases: 7. The length of the CDR3 is 15 residues.

The V gene is TRBV3-1 (or the pseudogene TRBV3-2), the J gene TRBJ2-5; D may be TRBD2 (5 bases). Looked up from germline, CDR1 is LGHDT and CDR2 is YNNKEL (reference sequence). Trimming shortened V by 6 bases and J by 5 bases, and 10 bases separated the two germline ends. This CDR3 comprises 12 residues. CDR3 sequence reads: CASSRTGETQYF. The CDR3 nucleotides read TGTGCCAGCAGTAGGACGGGGGAGACCCAGTACTTC.

This CDR3 is CASRTDYSTNEKLFF. In DNA form, the CDR3 reads TGTGCCAGCCGGACAGATTATTCAACTAATGAAAAACTGTTTTTT. V usage is TRBV2 and J usage is TRBJ1-4, with D possibly TRBD1 on 6 matching bases. The CDR3 sequence is 15 residues long. V was clipped by 8 bases and J by 0 bases, with 13 bases between them. Germline loops: CDR1 SNHLY, CDR2 FYNNEI.

This clone was seen at least ten times. J is TRBJ1-1 and V is TRBV4-1; 7 bases match TRBD1. CDR1 and CDR2 (germline): MGHRA, YSYEKL. CDR3 length: 15 amino acids. V shed 1 base and J 5 bases; nucleotides not matched to a gene: 7. CDR3 in DNA: TGCGCCAGCAGCCAAGTGGGGTCACAGGGGACTGAAGCTTTCTTT. Protein sequence: CASSQVGSQGTEAFF.

The chain couples TRBV29-1 to TRBJ2-7; TRBD1 might be the D (6 bases). Germline loops: CDR1 SQVTM, CDR2 ANQGSEA. V lost 6 bases, J lost 7 bases, and 16 bases lay in between. The CDR3 is made up of 12 amino acids. CDR3 nucleotide sequence: TGCAGCGTCGAAACAGGGCCGAGGGAGCAGTACTTC. Its protein product is CSVETGPREQYF.

This clone was counted only a few times. V usage is TRBV5-1 and J usage is TRBJ1-3; TRBD1 matches 7 bases. The CDR3 spans 15 residues. The germline gives CDR1 SGHRS, CDR2 YFSETQ. V gave up 3 bases and J gave up 2 bases; unmatched junction bases: 5. CDR3 amino acids: CASSSEGAAGNTIYF. CDR3 DNA sequence: TGCGCCAGCAGCTCCGAGGGGGCGGCTGGAAACACCATATATTTT.

This sequence joins TRBV7-3 and TRBJ2-1, with 10 bases identical to TRBD2. Germline CDR1 is SGHTA and CDR2 is FQGTGA. The trim removed 8 bases at V and 8 bases at J, leaving 15 bases unmatched. The CDR3 runs 16 residues. Here the CDR3 DNA reads TGTGCCAGCCGACCGGGGCTAGCGGGAGTCGCCGATGAGCAGTTCTTC. Translating it yields CASRPGLAGVADEQFF.

V is TRBV5-1 and J is TRBJ2-7; TRBD2 matches 7 bases. This CDR3 comprises 16 residues. The germline gives CDR1 SGHRS, CDR2 YFSETQ. V lost 0 bases, J lost 3 bases, and 9 bases stayed unmatched. The CDR3 DNA reads TGCGCCAGCAGCTTGGCCGGGCTAGCGGACGGCTACGAGCAGTACTTC. As protein: CASSLAGLADGYEQYF.

This clone was observed a handful of times. The J gene is TRBJ2-2, the V gene TRBV18, with 12 positions matching TRBD2. The CDR3 spans 16 residues. The V segment lost 3 bases and the J segment 9 bases; nucleotides outside the gene matches: 8. Germline lookup yields CDR1 KGHSH and CDR2 LQKENI. CDR3 protein: CASSPRLAGDIWELFF. In DNA, the CDR3 is TGTGCCAGCTCACCGCGACTAGCGGGAGATATATGGGAGCTGTTTTTT.

The V call is TRBV28, the J call TRBJ1-5; TRBD1 matches 7 bases. Germline V lookup: CDR1 MDHEN, CDR2 SYDVKM. The CDR3 has 14 amino acids. V trimming: 6 bases; J trimming: 5 bases; junction bases outside the gene matches: 7. DNA of the CDR3: TGTGCCAGCAGCGAGACAGGGAATCATCAGCCCCAGCATTTT. Translating it yields CASSETGNHQPQHF.

The rearrangement uses TRBV7-9 and TRBJ1-2; 10 bases match TRBD1. After removal of 3 bases from V and 3 bases from J, the junction contained 4 bases not matched to a gene. The CDR3 has 15 residues. The germline CDR1 and CDR2 sequences are SEHNR and FQNEAQ (reference sequence). CDR3 nucleotide sequence: TGTGCCAGCAGCTTGGGACAGGGGAGGGACTATGGCTACACCTTC. Its protein is CASSLGQGRDYGYTF. The variable domain in full, with the rest retrieved from reference TRBV7-9 and TRBJ1-2, is DTGVSQNPRHKITKRGQNVTFRCDPISEHNRLYWYRQTLGQGPEFLTYFQNEAQLEKSRLLSDRFSAERPKGSFSTLEIQRTEQGDSAMYLCASSLGQGRDYGYTFGSGTRLTVV.

This sequence joins TRBV18 and TRBJ2-7, with 9 bases identical to TRBD2. Trimming removed 4 bases from V and 7 bases from J; junction bases left unmatched: 11. This CDR3 spans 15 amino acids. Germline V CDR1 and CDR2: KGHSH, LQKENI. The CDR3 loop reads CASSRRIAGAGEQYF. The CDR3 region has the DNA TGTGCCAGCTCACGCCGGATAGCGGGAGCTGGTGAGCAGTACTTC. Full variable domain (rest looked up from reference TRBV18 and TRBJ2-7): NAGVMQNPRHLVRRRGQEARLRCSPMKGHSHVYWYRQLPEEGLKFMVYLQKENIIDESGMPKERFSAEFPKEGPSILRIQQVVRGDSAAYFCASSRRIAGAGEQYFGPGTRLTVT.

This chain joins TRBV18 and TRBJ1-1; TRBD1 might be the D (5 bases). V was clipped by 6 bases and J by 1 base, with 18 bases between them. Per the germline V gene, CDR1 is KGHSH and CDR2 is LQKENI. The CDR3 extends over 16 amino acids. The CDR3 region has the DNA TGTGCCAGCTCGGATCAGACAGATATAACGAACACTGAAGCTTTCTTT. Translated, it gives CASSDQTDITNTEAFF.

This clone occurred a few times. The V gene is TRBV30, the J gene TRBJ1-4; 8 bases align to TRBD1. The V segment lost 5 bases and the J segment 6 bases; nucleotides outside the gene matches: 8. The CDR3 sequence is 14 residues long. The germline V gene encodes CDR1 GTSNPN and CDR2 SVGIG (reference sequence). CDR3 coding DNA: TGTGCCTGGTCTACTACAGGGGGTTATGAAAAACTGTTTTTT. It encodes CAWSTTGGYEKLFF.

The V call is TRBV28, the J call TRBJ1-2; TRBD1 might be the D (5 bases). This CDR3 comprises 15 residues. Germline V gene data show CDR1 as MDHEN and CDR2 as SYDVKM. The germline V and J ends were trimmed by 7 bases and 3 bases, with 18 bases remaining between them. The CDR3 sequence is CASTQGHAEDYGYTF. In DNA, the CDR3 is TGTGCCAGCACCCAAGGACACGCCGAAGACTATGGCTACACCTTC.

This chain joins TRBV4-3 and TRBJ1-4, with D maybe TRBD1 (5 bases). The germline gives CDR1 LGHNA, CDR2 YSLEER. Trimming left V 0 bases short and J 8 bases short, with 16 bases between. The CDR3 totals 16 residues. CDR3 residues: CASSQDSTRVNEKLFF. The CDR3, as DNA: TGCGCCAGCAGCCAAGATTCGACCAGGGTGAACGAAAAACTGTTTTTT.

This clone showed up just a few times. The rearrangement uses TRBV7-2 and TRBJ2-7; TRBD1 matches at 7 bases. Germline values: CDR1 SGHTA, CDR2 FQGNSA. The CDR3 covers 16 residues. The V and J ends lost 4 bases and 6 bases, in that order; junction bases with no gene match: 15. CDR3 region: CASSSPAVEGAGEQYF. The CDR3 DNA reads TGTGCCAGCAGCTCCCCCGCGGTAGAGGGGGCGGGCGAGCAGTACTTC.

The rearrangement links TRBV2 to TRBJ2-3; the match to TRBD2 covers 8 bases. This CDR3 comprises 18 residues. Trimming at V came to 6 bases and at J to 0 bases, leaving 14 bases not matched to a gene. Germline CDR1 SNHLY, CDR2 FYNNEI. The CDR3 sequence: CASRLRTSLAASTDTQYF. The CDR3 DNA follows: TGTGCCAGCAGATTAAGAACATCACTAGCGGCTAGCACAGATACGCAGTATTTT.

For this clone: Germline and junction disagree at one end, which may indicate a read error. This chain joins TRBV30 and TRBJ2-7; TRBD1 agrees at 7 bases. From germline, CDR1 is GTSNPN and CDR2 SVGIG (reference sequence). The CDR3 has 11 residues. The CDR3 here is CAWSVTGAHGF. CDR3 bases: TGTGCCTGGAGTGTAACAGGGGCTCATGGTTTC.

Worth noting for this clone: In the same sample, other DNA sequences code for this CDR3. The chain joins TRBV3-1 (or the pseudogene TRBV3-2) to TRBJ2-5, with D uncertain. Germline-derived CDR1 and CDR2 are LGHDT and YNNKEL (reference sequence). This CDR3 has 12 amino acids. Deletions cut 0 bases from V and 5 bases from J, with 4 bases between. CDR3 protein: CASSQDRETQYF. The DNA of the CDR3 is TGTGCCAGCAGCCAAGATCGGGAGACCCAGTACTTC.

The V call is TRBV15, the J call TRBJ1-1; a weak D match, TRBD1 (6 bases). The V gene's germline CDR1 is LNHNV and CDR2 YYDKDF (reference sequence). The CDR3 has 18 residues. Trimming shortened V by 5 bases and J by 2 bases, and 24 bases separated the two germline ends. The CDR3 region is CATSPPDRGARPNTEAFF. In DNA, the CDR3 is TGTGCCACCAGCCCACCAGATCGGGGGGCGCGTCCTAACACTGAAGCTTTCTTT.

The CDR3 region is CASSSLRTSGGDTQYF. The CDR3 nucleotides read TGTGCCAGCAGCTCTCTTCGGACTAGCGGGGGAGATACGCAGTATTTT. The chain employs TRBV5-8 and TRBJ2-3, with 13 bases lining up with TRBD2. The germline V gene encodes CDR1 SGHTS and CDR2 YDEGEE. With 3 bases clipped from V and 5 bases from J, the junction kept 6 bases outside the gene matches. The CDR3 length is 16 residues.

Note on this clone: Possible read error: a much larger clone is one base away. The V call is TRBV7-6, the J call TRBJ2-1; 11 positions match TRBD2. Germline values: CDR1 SGHVS, CDR2 FNYEAQ. With V trimmed by 6 bases and J by 8 bases, 9 bases remained unmatched. The CDR3 extends over 15 amino acids. The CDR3 bases are TGTGCCAGCAGTACGGGACTAGCGGAAGCCGATGAGCAGTTCTTC. Translating it yields CASSTGLAEADEQFF.